Listed below are T cell receptor beta chains from one sample, sequenced in a study of cytomegalovirus exposure and HLA in healthy donors. Assay used: immunoSEQ multiplex PCR; TCRdb lists only in-frame clones, some missing. The profile shows over 130,000 clones, more than 75% of them singletons. The specimen was PBMCs. The receptor source for this set is a woman aged 40 to 49 in good health and CMV-seropositive. CDR3s include the opening cysteine and the closing phenylalanine or tryptophan. A D gene is named only where the DNA matches it firmly. Some rows mark clone size as missing; the rest say once, few, many or name a class of expanded clone.

D gene: .; clone size: .; V gene: TRBV27; J gene: TRBJ1-5; CDR3 protein: CASSPGFNQPQHF; CDR3 DNA: TGTGCCAGCAGTCCGGGATTTAATCAGCCCCAGCATTTT
D gene: .; clone size: .; V gene: TRBV5-1; J gene: TRBJ1-5; CDR3 protein: CASSTGGGGQPQHF; CDR3 DNA: TGCGCCAGCAGCACTGGCGGGGGGGGGCAGCCCCAGCATTTT
D gene: .; clone size: .; V gene: TRBV5-1; J gene: TRBJ2-7; CDR3 protein: CASSLTDYEQYF; CDR3 DNA: TGCGCCAGCAGCTTGACAGACTACGAGCAGTACTTC
D gene: .; clone size: .; V gene: TRBV5-6; J gene: TRBJ1-2; CDR3 protein: CASSRPGTDGYTF; CDR3 DNA: TGTGCCAGCAGTCGCCCAGGGACTGATGGCTACACCTTC
D gene: .; clone size: .; V gene: TRBV5-6; J gene: TRBJ2-2; CDR3 protein: CASSLLARNAGELFF; CDR3 DNA: TGTGCCAGCAGCTTGCTTGCCAGGAACGCCGGGGAGCTGTTTTTT
D gene: TRBD1; clone size: .; V gene: TRBV11-3; J gene: TRBJ2-3; CDR3 protein: CASSSTGDTQYF; CDR3 DNA: TGTGCCAGCAGCTCGACAGGGGATACGCAGTATTTT
D gene: .; clone size: .; V gene: TRBV2; J gene: TRBJ1-1; CDR3 protein: CASSLTGGRTEAFF; CDR3 DNA: TGTGCCAGCAGTCTTACCGGGGGGCGGACTGAAGCTTTCTTT
D gene: TRBD2; clone size: .; V gene: TRBV10-1; J gene: TRBJ2-3; CDR3 protein: CASSESRGPSGIFPDTQYF; CDR3 DNA: TGCGCCAGCAGTGAGTCGAGGGGCCCCAGCGGGATTTTTCCAGATACGCAGTATTTT
D gene: .; clone size: .; V gene: TRBV28; J gene: TRBJ2-7; CDR3 protein: CASSLQGSQAGKQYF; CDR3 DNA: TGTGCCAGCAGTCTCCAGGGATCCCAGGCGGGGAAGCAGTACTTC
D gene: TRBD1; clone size: .; V gene: TRBV6-6; J gene: TRBJ2-7; CDR3 protein: CASSYPGQRSYEQYF; CDR3 DNA: TGTGCCAGCAGTTACCCGGGACAGCGCTCCTACGAGCAGTACTTC
D gene: .; clone size: .; V gene: TRBV5-1; J gene: TRBJ1-2; CDR3 protein: CASSLEVPRGYGYTF; CDR3 DNA: TGCGCCAGCAGCTTGGAAGTCCCGCGAGGGTATGGCTACACCTTC
D gene: .; clone size: few; V gene: TRBV21-1; J gene: TRBJ2-1; CDR3 protein: CASSIYRQGEYNEQFF; CDR3 DNA: TGTGCCAGCAGCATATATAGACAGGGAGAATACAATGAGCAGTTCTTC
D gene: TRBD1; clone size: once; V gene: TRBV7-8; J gene: TRBJ2-1; CDR3 protein: CASSTMTGRNEQFF; CDR3 DNA: TGTGCCAGCAGCACCATGACAGGGCGGAATGAGCAGTTCTTC
D gene: .; clone size: .; V gene: TRBV2; J gene: TRBJ1-1; CDR3 protein: CASSPTENTEAFF; CDR3 DNA: TGTGCCAGCAGCCCGACAGAGAACACTGAAGCTTTCTTT
D gene: .; clone size: .; V gene: TRBV9; J gene: TRBJ1-1; CDR3 protein: CASSVDWNTEAFF; CDR3 DNA: TGTGCCAGCAGCGTAGACTGGAACACTGAAGCTTTCTTT
D gene: .; clone size: .; V gene: TRBV7-9; J gene: TRBJ1-2; CDR3 protein: CSSSLNVVGGNGYTF; CDR3 DNA: TGTTCCAGCAGCTTAAATGTCGTGGGAGGGAATGGCTACACCTTC
D gene: TRBD2; clone size: .; V gene: TRBV5-1; J gene: TRBJ2-3; CDR3 protein: CASSPGSGTDTQYF; CDR3 DNA: TGCGCCAGCAGCCCCGGTAGCGGGACAGATACGCAGTATTTT
D gene: .; clone size: .; V gene: TRBV10-2; J gene: TRBJ2-3; CDR3 protein: CATVGGNAGTDTQYF; CDR3 DNA: TGCGCCACTGTAGGGGGTAACGCCGGCACAGATACGCAGTATTTT
D gene: TRBD2; clone size: .; V gene: TRBV10-3; J gene: TRBJ2-1; CDR3 protein: CAISELGGLAGGQYNEQFF; CDR3 DNA: TGTGCCATCAGTGAATTAGGAGGACTAGCGGGAGGGCAGTACAATGAGCAGTTCTTC
D gene: TRBD2; clone size: once; V gene: TRBV9; J gene: TRBJ2-1; CDR3 protein: CASSPSGDNNEQFF; CDR3 DNA: TGTGCCAGCAGTCCTAGCGGGGATAACAATGAGCAGTTCTTC
D gene: TRBD1; clone size: few; V gene: TRBV2; J gene: TRBJ2-2; CDR3 protein: CASSEVTGGRELFF; CDR3 DNA: TGTGCCAGCAGTGAGGTTACAGGGGGCAGGGAGCTGTTTTTT
D gene: .; clone size: .; V gene: TRBV5-1; J gene: TRBJ1-1; CDR3 protein: CASSSTTNTEAFF; CDR3 DNA: TGCGCCAGCAGCTCAACAACGAACACTGAAGCTTTCTTT
D gene: TRBD1; clone size: .; V gene: TRBV28; J gene: TRBJ1-5; CDR3 protein: CASSFYMTGTGLSGNQPQHF; CDR3 DNA: TGTGCCAGCAGTTTCTATATGACCGGGACAGGGCTTAGCGGCAATCAGCCCCAGCATTTT
D gene: TRBD2; clone size: .; V gene: TRBV28; J gene: TRBJ2-3; CDR3 protein: CASILAGADTDTQYF; CDR3 DNA: TGTGCCAGCATTCTAGCGGGAGCGGACACAGATACGCAGTATTTT
D gene: TRBD2; clone size: .; V gene: TRBV15; J gene: TRBJ2-7; CDR3 protein: CATSSFPSGPTYEQYF; CDR3 DNA: TGTGCCACCAGCTCTTTTCCTAGCGGGCCCACCTACGAGCAGTACTTC
D gene: TRBD2; clone size: .; V gene: TRBV19; J gene: TRBJ2-1; CDR3 protein: CASSFIAGGPNEQFF; CDR3 DNA: TGTGCCAGTAGTTTCATAGCGGGAGGGCCTAATGAGCAGTTCTTC
D gene: .; clone size: .; V gene: TRBV30; J gene: TRBJ1-6; CDR3 protein: CAWSVGLDTPLHF; CDR3 DNA: TGTGCCTGGAGTGTAGGGTTGGACACCCCCCTCCACTTT
D gene: .; clone size: .; V gene: TRBV27; J gene: TRBJ1-4; CDR3 protein: CASGLGGEKLFF; CDR3 DNA: TGTGCCAGCGGGCTAGGGGGTGAAAAACTGTTTTTT
D gene: TRBD1; clone size: once; V gene: TRBV28; J gene: TRBJ2-7; CDR3 protein: CASSPADRSYEQYF; CDR3 DNA: TGTGCCAGCAGCCCAGCGGACAGGTCCTACGAGCAGTACTTC
D gene: TRBD1; clone size: .; V gene: TRBV5-1; J gene: TRBJ1-1; CDR3 protein: CASSLLVQGGLGTEAFF; CDR3 DNA: TGCGCCAGCAGCTTGTTAGTACAGGGGGGTTTGGGCACTGAAGCTTTCTTT
D gene: TRBD1; clone size: .; V gene: TRBV9; J gene: TRBJ1-2; CDR3 protein: CASSEGQGLNYGYTF; CDR3 DNA: TGTGCCAGCAGCGAAGGACAGGGTTTGAACTATGGCTACACCTTC
D gene: TRBD2; clone size: .; V gene: TRBV7-3; J gene: TRBJ2-5; CDR3 protein: CASSLGTSGRSLETQYF; CDR3 DNA: TGTGCCAGCAGCTTGGGGACTAGCGGGAGATCGTTGGAGACCCAGTACTTC
D gene: .; clone size: .; V gene: TRBV29-1; J gene: TRBJ2-3; CDR3 protein: CSVEQGSSTDTQYF; CDR3 DNA: TGCAGCGTTGAACAGGGTTCTAGCACAGATACGCAGTATTTT
D gene: .; clone size: once; V gene: TRBV30; J gene: TRBJ1-5; CDR3 protein: CAWSAGGQPQHF; CDR3 DNA: TGTGCCTGGAGTGCGGGGGGACAGCCCCAGCATTTT
D gene: TRBD2; clone size: .; V gene: TRBV5-1; J gene: TRBJ2-7; CDR3 protein: CASSKAGVGAYEQYF; CDR3 DNA: TGCGCCAGCAGCAAGGCGGGGGTCGGAGCCTACGAGCAGTACTTC
D gene: TRBD2; clone size: few; V gene: TRBV4-1; J gene: TRBJ2-7; CDR3 protein: CASSQGTSGFYEQYF; CDR3 DNA: TGCGCCAGCAGCCAAGGGACTAGCGGGTTCTACGAGCAGTACTTC
D gene: TRBD1; clone size: .; V gene: TRBV6-5; J gene: TRBJ1-2; CDR3 protein: CASSPGTGESYTF; CDR3 DNA: TGTGCCAGCAGTCCCGGGACAGGGGAGAGCTACACCTTC